This entry is about one T cell receptor (beta chain). This sample is part of a study of CD8+ T cells in alopecia areata. Study context: Patients received oral tofacitinib, 5 to 10 mg twice daily, for moderate-to-severe alopecia areata.

Reverse transcription of extracted RNA yielded cDNA, which provided the sequencing template. Repertoires were generated with immunoSEQ multiplex PCR, while TCRdb's copy carries only in-frame clones and drops some. Found here are around 100,000 clones, roughly 47% of them singletons; the top ten hold more than 15%. The sample's treatment: oral pan-JAK inhibitor, 5-10 mg twice daily. Germline V gene sequence: CDR1 LNHDA, CDR2 SQIVND (reference sequence). The CDR3 spans 16 residues. J lost 7 bases, V lost 6 bases, and 11 bases had no gene match. The sequence was obtained from a human donor with alopecia areata. The rearrangement links TRBV19 to TRBJ2-1; TRBD2 aligns across 11 bases. The sequences come from CD8+ T cells sorted from blood, collected at week 24, from a patient treated with tofacitinib. CDR3 DNA: TGTGCCAGTAGCCTTGGATTAGCGGGAGGGCCTAATGAGCAGTTCTTC. Encoded protein: CASSLGLAGGPNEQFF. Together with reference TRBV19 and TRBJ2-1, the CDR3 gives the full variable domain: DGGITQSPKYLFRKEGQNVTLSCEQNLNHDAMYWYRQDPGQGLRLIYYSQIVNDFQKGDIAEGYSVSREKKESFPLTVTSAQKNPTAFYLCASSLGLAGGPNEQFFGPGTRLTVL.